This is a list of T cell receptor beta chains from one sample in a study of T cells in Graves' hyperthyroidism and ophthalmopathy. MiXCR, applied by TCRdb to the multiplex PCR reads, yields one record per CDR3 protein. Of 400,000 to 500,000 distinct CDR3 sequences listed, about 14% are singletons. The sequenced sample consisted of blood. The receptors originated from a man aged 18 to 29 with Graves' ophthalmopathy. CDR3s include the opening cysteine and the closing phenylalanine or tryptophan. D genes are given only for firm matches. Clone size is stated in some rows and not others, as once, few, many or a class when expanded.

v_gene,d_gene,j_gene,abundance,CDR3nt,CDR3aa
TRBV12-3/TRBV12-4,TRBD2,TRBJ2-5,many,TGTGCCAGCAGTGGAAGACTAGCTCTTGGGGAGACCCAGTACTTC,CASSGRLALGETQYF
TRBV11-2,.,TRBJ2-7,.,TGTGCCAGCAGCTTAGGCGCCTATTCAGGCTACGAGCAGTACTTC,CASSLGAYSGYEQYF
TRBV5-6,TRBD2,TRBJ2-7,.,TGTGCCAGCAGCTTAGCGTGGAGCGGGGGCGATCCCTACGAGCAGTACTTC,CASSLAWSGGDPYEQYF
TRBV11-2,.,TRBJ2-5,.,TGTGCCAGCAGCTTTCCGGGGGCCGTGGAGACCCAGTACTTC,CASSFPGAVETQYF
TRBV18,.,TRBJ2-1,.,TGTGCCAGCAGTTTATTACCGGGAGTAAATGAGCAGTTCTTC,CASSLLPGVNEQFF
TRBV20-1,.,TRBJ1-5,few,TGCAGTCTTGAGGGGCCGGGCGCGAGGCCCCAGCATTTT,CSLEGPGARPQHF
TRBV4-2,TRBD2,TRBJ2-7,.,TGTGCCAGCAGCCAAGATGTGCTAGCGGGTGCACCACTAGCCTACGAGCAGTACTTC,CASSQDVLAGAPLAYEQYF
TRBV19,.,TRBJ1-5,few,TGTGCCAGTAGTATTAGCTGGAATAGCAATCAGCCCCAGCATTTT,CASSISWNSNQPQHF
TRBV9,.,TRBJ2-2,.,TGTGCCAGCAGCGTAGGCAGGGACACCGGGGAGCTGTTTTTT,CASSVGRDTGELFF
TRBV10-3,.,TRBJ2-7,few,TGTGCCATCAGTGAGCCTCTACTGACGGTCGAGCCGGAGCAGTACTTC,CAISEPLLTVEPEQYF
TRBV30,TRBD2,TRBJ2-1,many,TGTGCCTGGAGACTAGCGGTGATCACCGAGCAGTTCTTC,CAWRLAVITEQFF
TRBV4-1,.,TRBJ1-2,.,TGCGCCAGCAGCCAAGGGTACAGGAACTCCTATGGCTACACCTTC,CASSQGYRNSYGYTF
TRBV25-1,.,TRBJ2-2,.,TGTGCCAGCAGGACGGAGGGGGCAGCCGGGGAGCTGTTTTTT,CASRTEGAAGELFF
TRBV20-1,.,TRBJ2-7,many,TGCAGTGCTGAGAGGACCGACCCCTTCCCCTACGAGCAGTACTTC,CSAERTDPFPYEQYF
TRBV6-1,TRBD2,TRBJ2-1,.,TGTGCCAGCAGTGTTCGGGGGGGAACATACAATGAGCAGTTCTTC,CASSVRGGTYNEQFF
TRBV20-1,.,TRBJ2-1,many,TGCAGTGCACCTACAGGCGCAGCCGCGGACACTGAGCAGTTCTTC,CSAPTGAAADTEQFF
TRBV3-1,.,TRBJ2-7,many,TGTGCCAGCAGCCAGGTCTGGACGTACGAGCAGTACTTC,CASSQVWTYEQYF
TRBV6-2/TRBV6-3,.,TRBJ2-4,many,TGTGCCAGCAGTTACACCCCAGGACAAGGCCGAAACATTCAGTACTTC,CASSYTPGQGRNIQYF
TRBV3-1,.,TRBJ2-2,many,TGTGCCAGCAGCCGGGCCAAGAACACCGGGGAGCTGTTTTTT,CASSRAKNTGELFF